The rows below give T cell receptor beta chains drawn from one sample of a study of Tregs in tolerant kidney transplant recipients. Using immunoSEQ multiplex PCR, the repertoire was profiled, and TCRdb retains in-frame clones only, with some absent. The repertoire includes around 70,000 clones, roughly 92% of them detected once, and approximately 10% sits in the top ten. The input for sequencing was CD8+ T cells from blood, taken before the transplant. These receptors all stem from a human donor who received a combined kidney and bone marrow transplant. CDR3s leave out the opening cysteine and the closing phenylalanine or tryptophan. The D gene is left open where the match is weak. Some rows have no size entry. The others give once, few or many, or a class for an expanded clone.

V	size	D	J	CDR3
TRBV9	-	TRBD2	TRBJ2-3	ASSVATSGIGDTQY
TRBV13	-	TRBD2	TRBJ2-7	ASSLRSGRADEQY
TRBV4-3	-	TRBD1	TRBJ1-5	ASSRNRGPNQPQH
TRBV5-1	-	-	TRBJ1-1	ASVEGLMNTEAF
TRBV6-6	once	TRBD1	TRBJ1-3	ASSIRQGSSGNTIY
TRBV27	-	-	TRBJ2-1	ASRPLENNEQF
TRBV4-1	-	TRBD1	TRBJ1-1	ASSQGGGQGNTEAF
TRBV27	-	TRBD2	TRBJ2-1	ASTTSGYSSYNEQF
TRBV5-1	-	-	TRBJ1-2	ASSPHPEVQNGYT
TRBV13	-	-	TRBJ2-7	ASSPRGNPYEQY
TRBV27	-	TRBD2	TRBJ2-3	ASRGLAGLFRDTDTQY
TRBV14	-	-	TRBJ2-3	ASSQVSQKGAQY
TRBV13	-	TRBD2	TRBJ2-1	ASSLGAGVNNEQF
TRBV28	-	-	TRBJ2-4	ASSLTGVRAKNIQY
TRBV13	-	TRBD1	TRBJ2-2	ASSKHPGQGIGELF
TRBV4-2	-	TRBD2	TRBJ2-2	ASSPLAGRSTGELF
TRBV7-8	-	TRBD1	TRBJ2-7	ASSYLGGVNGYEQY
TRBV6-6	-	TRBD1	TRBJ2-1	ASSDRVDEQF
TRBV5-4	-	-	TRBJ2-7	ASSLRPDYEQY
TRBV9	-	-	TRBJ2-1	ASSVDPTLSSYNEQF
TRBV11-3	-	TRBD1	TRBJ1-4	ASSFRVGTGFNEKLF
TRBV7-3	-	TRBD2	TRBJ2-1	ASSRLAGGTDEQF
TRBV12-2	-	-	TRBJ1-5	ASRSSRDSYNQPQH
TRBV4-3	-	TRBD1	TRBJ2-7	ASSQGTEFEQY
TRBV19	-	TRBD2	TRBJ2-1	ASTYSGGVNEQF
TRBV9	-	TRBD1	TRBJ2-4	ASSPPGQGAKNIQY
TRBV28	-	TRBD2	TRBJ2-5	ASSPRPGLAGETQY
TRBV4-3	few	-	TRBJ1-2	ASSQPGLDYGYT
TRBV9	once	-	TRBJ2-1	ASSVVGERPEQF
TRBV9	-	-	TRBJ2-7	ASSPWTDPSYEQY
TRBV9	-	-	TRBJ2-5	ASSPSGLSQETQY
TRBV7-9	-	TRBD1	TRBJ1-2	ASSLGQGDGYT
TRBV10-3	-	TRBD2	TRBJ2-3	AIREVAGGPTDTQY
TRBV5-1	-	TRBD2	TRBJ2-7	ASSLRGVRREVTYEQY
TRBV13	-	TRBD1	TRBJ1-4	ASSPIIQGAVSGKLF
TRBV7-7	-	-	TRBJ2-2	ATTSFSGTGELF
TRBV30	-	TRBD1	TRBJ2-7	AWRRTGAYEQY
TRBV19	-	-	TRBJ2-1	ASSILQGSTYNEQF
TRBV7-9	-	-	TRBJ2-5	ASPKGLPETQY
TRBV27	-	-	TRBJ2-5	ASSLGPGETQY
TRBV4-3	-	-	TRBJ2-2	ASSQVSPGELF
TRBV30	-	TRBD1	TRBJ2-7	AWSVQGYYEQY